The 27 T cell receptor beta chains given below trace back to one sample, sequenced in a study of identical twins. TCRdb re-analysed the 5' RACE reads in MiXCR, keeping a single row per CDR3 protein. Of 400,000 to 500,000 distinct CDR3 sequences detected, approximately 17% appear once; the ten largest clones hold 12%. Input material: naive T cells sorted from blood. All receptors derive from a man in his forties or fifties in good health.

Only a few counts were recorded for this clonotype. The chain employs TRBV3-1 and TRBJ2-7, with D perhaps TRBD1 (5 bases). CDR1 LGHDT and CDR2 YNNKEL come from the germline V gene (reference sequence). The CDR3 consists of 17 residues. V lost 1 base to trimming and J lost 3 bases, with 19 bases between them. CDR3 DNA: TGTGCCAGCAGCCAAGCTCCAGGGCGCCGGTTTGACTACGAGCAGTACTTC. Translation gives CASSQAPGRRFDYEQYF.

This clonotype was picked up a small number of times. The V call is TRBV20-1, the J call TRBJ2-3; 8 bases fit TRBD2. The CDR3 runs 15 residues. Germline V gene sequence: CDR1 DFQATT, CDR2 SNEGSKA (reference sequence). V trimming: 5 bases; J trimming: 10 bases; junction bases outside the gene matches: 17. DNA for the CDR3: TGCAGTGCTGCAAGAGGTCCCAGCGGGAGTAAGGCGCAGTATTTT. Residues: CSAARGPSGSKAQYF.

The chain joins TRBV13 to TRBJ2-3, with D possibly TRBD2 on 5 matching bases. There are 13 residues in the CDR3. Trimming stripped 2 bases from V and 4 bases from J, with 7 bases between. Germline CDR1 reads PRHDT; CDR2 reads FYEKMQ (reference sequence). The CDR3 coding sequence is TGTGCCAGCAGCTTACGAGCGGCAGATACGCAGTATTTT. This codes for CASSLRAADTQYF.

This clonotype was seen many times. The chain carries TRBV12-3 or TRBV12-4 and TRBJ2-1; unclear D gene. V was pared by 7 bases and J by 2 bases, with 12 bases between. The CDR3 is made up of 14 amino acids. The CDR3 protein is CASTRHQTYNEQFF. The CDR3 DNA sequence: TGTGCCAGCACCCGACATCAAACCTACAATGAGCAGTTCTTC.

This clonotype was observed at least ten times. The CDR3 loop is CSARQGSTDTQYF. CDR3 in DNA: TGCAGCGCTAGACAGGGTAGCACAGATACGCAGTATTTT. The V call is TRBV29-1, the J call TRBJ2-3; 7 nucleotides align to TRBD1. The V and J ends lost 7 bases and 0 bases, in that order; junction bases with no gene match: 4. The CDR3 is made up of 13 amino acids. Germline V CDR1 and CDR2: SQVTM, ANQGSEA.

The chain joins TRBV7-2 to TRBJ1-5; 10 positions agree with TRBD1. The CDR3 spans 16 residues. Unmatched junction bases numbered 11, after V lost 5 bases and J lost 7 bases. Per the germline V gene, CDR1 is SGHTA and CDR2 is FQGNSA. This CDR3 reads CASSGPGTGVGQPQHF. Written as DNA, the CDR3 is TGTGCCAGCAGCGGCCCCGGGACAGGGGTAGGACAGCCCCAGCATTTT.

This clonotype was observed many times. This chain uses TRBV7-9 with TRBJ2-1; the D call may be TRBD1 or TRBD2 (6 bases each). CDR1 SEHNR and CDR2 FQNEAQ come from the germline V gene (reference sequence). V lost 4 bases, J lost 2 bases, and 12 bases lay in between. This CDR3 is 15 amino acids long. The CDR3 sequence: CASSSEGGPYNEQFF. The CDR3 nucleotides read TGTGCCAGCAGCTCTGAGGGGGGCCCCTACAATGAGCAGTTCTTC.

This clonotype turned up a few times. The chain joins TRBV7-7 to TRBJ1-5; D remains ambiguous. This CDR3 region has 11 residues. Germline values: CDR1 SSHAT, CDR2 FNYEAQ (reference sequence). Trimming cost V 11 bases and J 6 bases, with 11 bases left between them. CDR3 nucleotides: TGTGCCGCGGGAGAAGGTCAGCCCCAGCATTTT. It encodes CAAGEGQPQHF. The entire variable domain, with the rest obtained from reference TRBV7-7 and TRBJ1-5, is as follows: GAGVSQSPRYKVTKRGQDVTLRCDPISSHATLYWYQQALGQGPEFLTYFNYEAQPDKSGLPSDRFSAERPEGSISTLTIQRTEQRDSAMYRCAAGEGQPQHFGDGTRLSIL.

V gene TRBV5-5 combines with J gene TRBJ2-2; D possibly corresponds to TRBD1 (6 bases). Germline CDR1 reads SGHKS; CDR2 reads YYEKEE (reference sequence). V lost 2 bases and J 3 bases, leaving 11 bases between the germline ends. CDR3 length: 15 residues. CDR3 loop: CASSLTGHHTGELFF. The CDR3 coding sequence is TGTGCCAGCAGCTTAACGGGACACCACACCGGGGAGCTGTTTTTT.

The chain links TRBV5-6 to TRBJ2-7; possibly TRBD2 for D (6 bases). V lost 0 bases to trimming and J lost 3 bases, with 22 bases between them. The CDR3 has 18 residues. Looked up from germline, CDR1 is SGHDT and CDR2 is YYEEEE. CDR3 sequence reads: CASSLAVLLGSGYYEQYF. The CDR3 DNA reads as TGTGCCAGCAGCTTGGCCGTTCTGCTGGGTAGCGGATACTACGAGCAGTACTTC. Filled out from reference TRBV5-6 and TRBJ2-7, the complete variable domain reads DAGVTQSPTHLIKTRGQQVTLRCSPKSGHDTVSWYQQALGQGPQFIFQYYEEEERQRGNFPDRFSGHQFPNYSSELNVNALLLGDSALYLCASSLAVLLGSGYYEQYFGPGTRLTVT.

There are many counts of this clonotype. The chain recombines TRBV6-2 or TRBV6-3 with TRBJ2-1; TRBD2 aligns across 7 bases. Germline V gene lookup returns CDR1 MNHEY and CDR2 SVGEGT. The CDR3 runs to 16 residues. Trimming took 0 bases from V and 3 from J; bases not matched to a gene: 5. CDR3 in amino acids: CASSYSVGGVYNEQFF. The CDR3 nucleotides are TGTGCCAGCAGTTACTCGGTGGGAGGGGTCTACAATGAGCAGTTCTTC.

The chain links TRBV5-1 to TRBJ2-3; D is ambiguous. Trimming stripped 0 bases from V and 1 base from J, with 9 bases between. In germline, CDR1 is SGHRS, CDR2 YFSETQ. The CDR3 totals 15 residues. The CDR3: CASSLEGLRTDTQYF. CDR3 bases: TGCGCCAGCAGCTTGGAAGGGCTACGCACAGATACGCAGTATTTT.

The genes are TRBV20-1 and TRBJ1-2; TRBD1 matches at 7 bases. Germline V gene lookup returns CDR1 DFQATT and CDR2 SNEGSKA (reference sequence). The ends lost 2 bases at V and 7 bases at J; junction bases unmatched: 4. The CDR3 is 12 amino acids. CDR3 nucleotides: TGCAGTGCTAGACACGACAGGGCTGGCTACACCTTC. Residues: CSARHDRAGYTF.

The genes are TRBV3-1 and TRBJ2-4; D call uncertain. Trimming removed 0 bases at V and 4 bases at J, with 10 bases between. This CDR3 has 15 residues. Per germline, CDR1 LGHDT and CDR2 YNNKEL (reference sequence). DNA of the CDR3: TGTGCCAGCAGCCAAGATCTCGGCATTAAAAACATTCAGTACTTC. Encoded protein: CASSQDLGIKNIQYF.

This clonotype was recorded at least ten times. The V gene is TRBV5-6, the J gene TRBJ2-1; 7 nucleotides match TRBD2. The CDR3 covers 20 residues. The germline CDR1 and CDR2 sequences are SGHDT and YYEEEE. V lost 0 bases to trimming and J lost 7 bases; unmatched junction nucleotides: 22. As DNA, the CDR3 is TGTGCCAGCAGCTTGGAGCCGGGACTATCTAAAGCCCGCCTGAATAATGAGCAGTTCTTC. Encoded protein: CASSLEPGLSKARLNNEQFF.

This clonotype was found many times. The CDR3: CASSHTIVGTGLTKNIQYF. The DNA of the CDR3 is TGTGCCAGCAGCCACACAATCGTCGGGACAGGGCTCACCAAAAACATTCAGTACTTC. The rearrangement uses TRBV4-2 and TRBJ2-4; 9 bases fit TRBD1. The germline gives CDR1 LGHNA, CDR2 YNFKEQ. The ends lost 3 bases at V and 2 bases at J; junction bases unmatched: 14. This CDR3 has 19 residues.

This clonotype came up many times. The chain combines TRBV20-1 with TRBJ2-1; D is ambiguous. The CDR3 runs to 18 residues. Germline V gene sequence: CDR1 DFQATT, CDR2 SNEGSKA (reference sequence). The germline V and J ends were trimmed by 1 base and 4 bases, with 23 bases remaining between them. The CDR3 bases are TGCAGTGCTAGAGGCCTGGTTGTGGCGGTCCCTCTGTACAATGAGCAGTTCTTC. Its protein is CSARGLVVAVPLYNEQFF.

This clonotype was detected a few times. The rearrangement uses TRBV5-1 and TRBJ2-7, with D possibly TRBD1 on 5 matching bases. This CDR3 contains 14 residues. In germline, CDR1 is SGHRS, CDR2 YFSETQ. The V end lost 4 bases, the J end lost 7 bases, and 18 bases lay between the germline ends. CDR3: CASSPIQVAGEQYF. The DNA of the CDR3 is TGCGCCAGCAGCCCAATACAGGTAGCTGGGGAGCAGTACTTC.

There are a few counts of this clonotype. This rearrangement joins TRBV27 to TRBJ1-1; the D gene is possibly TRBD1 (6 bases). CDR1 is MNHEY and CDR2 is SMNVEV in the germline V gene (reference sequence). The V gene lost 7 bases and the J gene lost 7 bases, with 10 bases spanning the gap. The CDR3 is 11 amino acids. CDR3 in DNA: TGTGCCAGCAAGGCGACAGGTGAAGCTTTCTTT. This gives the protein CASKATGEAFF.

This clonotype was detected only once. This chain uses TRBV7-2 with TRBJ2-5; D possibly corresponds to TRBD2 (5 bases). The CDR3 has 13 residues. Looked up from germline, CDR1 is SGHTA and CDR2 is FQGNSA. V shed 5 bases and J shed 3 bases, with 10 bases lying between them. The CDR3 DNA follows: TGTGCCAGCAGCCTGGAGGTGGAAGAGACCCAGTACTTC. As protein: CASSLEVEETQYF.

This clonotype turned up a few times. The J gene is TRBJ2-6, the V gene TRBV5-6, with D perhaps TRBD1 (5 bases). Germline CDR1 and CDR2: SGHDT and YYEEEE. The V end was cut by 4 bases, the J end by 1 base, with 12 bases between. The CDR3 has 16 residues. The CDR3 spells CASSPTALSGANVLTF. DNA of the CDR3: TGTGCCAGCAGCCCGACAGCCCTATCTGGGGCCAACGTCCTGACTTTC.

This clonotype appeared a few times. The chain couples TRBV6-5 to TRBJ2-5; 11 nucleotides match TRBD2. Unmatched junction bases numbered 11, after V lost 0 bases and J lost 5 bases. This CDR3 region has 18 residues. The germline V gene has CDR1 MNHEY and CDR2 SVGAGI. The CDR3 sequence: CASSYSYRLAGRRETQYF. CDR3 coding DNA: TGTGCCAGCAGTTACTCATATAGACTAGCGGGGCGGCGGGAGACCCAGTACTTC.

At least ten counts were recorded for this clonotype. The CDR3 DNA reads as TGTGCCAGCAGTTCCGCGGCAGGGGGGCTCTCCTACGAGCAGTACTTC. Encoded protein: CASSSAAGGLSYEQYF. This chain joins TRBV6-5 and TRBJ2-7; maybe TRBD1 (7 bases). CDR3 length: 16 amino acids. V lost 4 bases and J lost 0, with 16 bases in between. Germline CDR1 and CDR2: MNHEY and SVGAGI.

This clonotype was seen a handful of times. V gene TRBV6-5 combines with J gene TRBJ1-4, with D unresolved. Looked up from germline, CDR1 is MNHEY and CDR2 is SVGAGI. The CDR3 extends over 14 amino acids. V was pared by 4 bases and J by 3 bases, with 9 bases between. CDR3 amino acids: CASSSYASNEKLFF. The CDR3 region has the DNA TGTGCCAGCAGTTCGTATGCGTCTAATGAAAAACTGTTTTTT.

The chain joins TRBV28 to TRBJ2-5, with D tentatively TRBD1 (6 bases). CDR1 and CDR2 (germline): MDHEN, SYDVKM. V lost 5 bases, J lost 5 bases, and 15 bases lay in between. This CDR3 has 14 residues. CDR3 sequence: CASSPVSQGETQYF. For the CDR3, the DNA is TGTGCCAGCAGTCCAGTTTCCCAGGGGGAGACCCAGTACTTC.

J is TRBJ1-1 and V is TRBV4-3, with 7 bases that match TRBD1. The CDR3 is 14 residues long. Per germline, CDR1 LGHNA and CDR2 YSLEER. The V and J ends lost 6 bases and 2 bases, in that order; junction bases with no gene match: 6. The CDR3 DNA reads as TGCGCCAGCAGAGACGGACAGGTTAACACTGAAGCTTTCTTT. Translation: CASRDGQVNTEAFF.

This clonotype was observed a handful of times. V usage is TRBV15 and J usage is TRBJ2-3; D gene ambiguous. The CDR3 extends over 15 amino acids. V dropped 1 base and J dropped 0 bases, with 8 bases sitting between them. The germline V gene has CDR1 LNHNV and CDR2 YYDKDF (reference sequence). CDR3 region: CATSRAPGSTDTQYF. CDR3 bases: TGTGCCACCAGCAGAGCCCCCGGGAGCACAGATACGCAGTATTTT.